The 9 T cell receptor beta chains presented below share a single source sample, sequenced in a study of immune cell composition in non-small cell lung cancer. The protocol was immunoSEQ multiplex PCR, while the TCRdb copy is restricted to in-frame clones and leaves out a portion. The data show fewer than 20,000 clones, over 65% seen once. Normal lung was taken at the farthest possible site, at least 3 cm from tumour. These sequences were also reported in another study, on CD4 T cells in lung cancer.

The sequenced sample was non-adjacent lung tissue. The source is a human donor with non-small cell lung cancer.

This chain uses TRBV4-3 with TRBJ1-1; no firm D call. The CDR3 spans 12 residues. V dropped 1 base and J dropped 7 bases, with 7 bases sitting between them. Germline CDR1 LGHNA, CDR2 YSLEER. The CDR3 DNA reads TGCGCCAGCAGCCAAGTATTCGGTGAAGCTTTCTTT. Translation gives CASSQVFGEAFF.

The chain combines TRBV6-5 with TRBJ1-6, with D maybe TRBD1 (5 bases). The CDR3 sequence is 15 residues long. Trimming took 2 bases from V and 4 from J, leaving 9 bases between them. From germline, CDR1 is MNHEY and CDR2 SVGAGI. DNA of the CDR3: TGTGCCAGCAGTTACGCCAGGGAGTATAATTCACCCCTCCACTTT. Translation gives CASSYAREYNSPLHF.

The chain links TRBV9 to TRBJ1-6, with D possibly matching TRBD1 (6 bases). Trimming removed 4 bases at V and 8 bases at J, with 10 bases between. The CDR3 is 13 amino acids. From germline, CDR1 is SGDLS and CDR2 YYNGEE. In nucleotides, the CDR3 is TGTGCCAGCAGCCTGAGGACAGATTCACCCCTCCACTTT. Protein: CASSLRTDSPLHF.

The V and J genes are TRBV7-8 and TRBJ1-5; TRBD1 matches at 7 bases. With V trimmed by 5 bases and J by 3 bases, 4 bases remained unmatched. Germline CDR1 reads SGHVS; CDR2 reads FQNEAQ. CDR3 length: 14 residues. CDR3 coding DNA: TGTGCCAGCAGCCGACAGGGCAACAATCAGCCCCAGCATTTT. Residues: CASSRQGNNQPQHF.

This clone was picked up a small number of times. The chain joins TRBV2 to TRBJ1-1; D might be TRBD1 (5 bases). The germline V gene encodes CDR1 SNHLY and CDR2 FYNNEI. The CDR3 length is 13 residues. V lost 5 bases and J 0 bases, leaving 7 bases between the germline ends. DNA of the CDR3: TGTGCCAGCAGTAAGGACATGAACACTGAAGCTTTCTTT. It yields the protein CASSKDMNTEAFF.

This sequence joins TRBV2 and TRBJ1-5, with 7 bases matching TRBD1. This CDR3 is 15 amino acids long. J gave up 6 bases and V 0 bases, and 5 bases lay outside the gene matches. The germline gives CDR1 SNHLY, CDR2 FYNNEI. The CDR3 loop reads CASSEALGGIQPQHF. The CDR3 coding sequence is TGTGCCAGCAGTGAAGCATTAGGGGGCATTCAGCCCCAGCATTTT. The variable domain in full, with the rest retrieved from reference TRBV2 and TRBJ1-5, is EPEVTQTPSHQVTQMGQEVILRCVPISNHLYFYWYRQILGQKVEFLVSFYNNEISEKSEIFDDQFSVERPDGSNFTLKIRSTKLEDSAMYFCASSEALGGIQPQHFGDGTRLSIL.

This clone was seen a few times. CDR3 amino acids: CASSRSTTNEKLFF. In DNA, the CDR3 is TGTGCCAGCAGCCGTAGTACAACTAATGAAAAACTGTTTTTT. J is TRBJ1-4 and V is TRBV7-2; D unclear. This CDR3 has 14 residues. Trimming pared 5 bases from V and 0 bases from J, leaving 7 bases between. CDR1 SGHTA and CDR2 FQGNSA come from the germline V gene.

The V gene is TRBV5-4, the J gene TRBJ2-2; tentatively, D is TRBD2 (6 bases). The CDR3 spans 13 residues. Germline V gene data show CDR1 as SGHNT and CDR2 as YYREEE (reference sequence). Trimming took 5 bases from V and 6 from J, leaving 11 bases between them. For the CDR3, the DNA is TGTGCCAGCAGTCACACGGGGGCCGGGGAGCTGTTTTTT. Translation gives CASSHTGAGELFF.

This clone was seen a few times. V and J are TRBV11-2 and TRBJ1-2; 8 positions agree with TRBD1. The CDR3 extends over 13 amino acids. V was clipped by 5 bases and J by 3 bases; unmatched bases: 2. Germline values: CDR1 SGHAT, CDR2 FQNNGV. For the CDR3, the DNA is TGTGCCAGCAGCCCGGGACAGGACTATGGCTACACCTTC. It codes for CASSPGQDYGYTF.